Listed below are T cell receptor beta chains from one sample, sequenced in a study of shared clonotypes between healthy human individuals. Profiling relied on immunoSEQ multiplex PCR, and the TCRdb table lists in-frame clones only, not all of them. The table lists under 1 million clones, 80% to 95% of them singletons. Sequences were obtained from naive CD8+ T cells sorted from blood. Receptors were obtained from a man younger than 45 in good health. The CDR3 runs from the conserved cysteine through the conserved F or W. The D gene is left open where the match is weak. Size tells how often a clone was seen (once, few, many) or the class of an expanded clone, and some rows leave it out.

D: NA
J: TRBJ2-3
V: TRBV2
size: NA
DNA: TGTGCCAGCATCGGGCGGGATTTTACAGATACGCAGTATTTT
CDR3: CASIGRDFTDTQYF

D: NA
J: TRBJ2-5
V: TRBV7-9
size: NA
DNA: TGTGCCAGCAGCTTAGTTGTGTCTTGGGGGAGTGAGACCCAGTACTTC
CDR3: CASSLVVSWGSETQYF

D: NA
J: TRBJ1-2
V: TRBV9
size: NA
DNA: TGTGCCAGCAGCGTAGTGGACAGCCCGAGAAGCCTAGGCTACACCTTC
CDR3: CASSVVDSPRSLGYTF

D: TRBD2
J: TRBJ2-1
V: TRBV5-1
size: NA
DNA: TGCGCCAGCAGCTTGGACGGGAGGGTCCCCAATGAGCAGTTCTTC
CDR3: CASSLDGRVPNEQFF

D: TRBD2
J: TRBJ2-5
V: TRBV7-9
size: NA
DNA: TGTGCCAGCAGCCCCCCGACTAGCGGGCAAGAGACCCAGTACTTC
CDR3: CASSPPTSGQETQYF

D: NA
J: TRBJ2-3
V: TRBV7-7
size: NA
DNA: TGTGCCAGCAGCTTAGGGGACTCCTACACAGATACGCAGTATTTT
CDR3: CASSLGDSYTDTQYF

D: NA
J: TRBJ1-1
V: TRBV4-3
size: NA
DNA: TGCGCCAGCAGCCCCTACGTGGACGTCACTGAAGCTTTCTTT
CDR3: CASSPYVDVTEAFF

D: TRBD1
J: TRBJ2-1
V: TRBV5-5
size: NA
DNA: TGTGCCAGCAGCTTGGAGGGACAGCCAAGGCATGAGCAGTTCTTC
CDR3: CASSLEGQPRHEQFF

D: NA
J: TRBJ1-1
V: TRBV27
size: NA
DNA: TGTGCCAGCAGCACGTCGGTGAACACTGAAGCTTTCTTT
CDR3: CASSTSVNTEAFF

D: NA
J: TRBJ2-7
V: TRBV29-1
size: NA
DNA: TGCAGCGTTGTGGGTGTGGACGAGCAGTACTTC
CDR3: CSVVGVDEQYF

D: NA
J: TRBJ1-1
V: TRBV7-8
size: NA
DNA: TGTGCCAGCAGCTACCGGGACGGAATGAACACTGAAGCTTTCTTT
CDR3: CASSYRDGMNTEAFF

D: TRBD1
J: TRBJ1-2
V: TRBV27
size: NA
DNA: TGTGCCAGCAGTTTATCGATGGGGACAGGGGCCTATGGCTACACCTTC
CDR3: CASSLSMGTGAYGYTF

D: TRBD2
J: TRBJ2-2
V: TRBV28
size: once
DNA: TGTGCCAGCAGCCGCGGACTAGCGGGAGTGATCGGGGAGCTGTTTTTT
CDR3: CASSRGLAGVIGELFF

D: NA
J: TRBJ2-7
V: TRBV7-9
size: once
DNA: TGTGCCAGCAGCACCAACCGGGGGCAGTACTTC
CDR3: CASSTNRGQYF

D: NA
J: TRBJ1-1
V: TRBV7-8
size: NA
DNA: TGTGCCAGCAGCTTTGGTAGACTCGGGCTCAGGTCCGGGGATACTGAAGCTTTCTTT
CDR3: CASSFGRLGLRSGDTEAFF

D: NA
J: TRBJ2-3
V: TRBV19
size: NA
DNA: TGTGCCCACGCCCGTACAAGCACAGATACGCAGTATTTT
CDR3: CAHARTSTDTQYF

D: NA
J: TRBJ2-1
V: TRBV10-1
size: once
DNA: TGCGCCAGCAGTGAGTCGACCGGACAGCGAGACAACAATGAGCAGTTCTTC
CDR3: CASSESTGQRDNNEQFF

D: NA
J: TRBJ2-3
V: TRBV18
size: NA
DNA: TGTGCCAGCTCACCATACCGGGGGGCTGAGGCAGATACGCAGTATTTT
CDR3: CASSPYRGAEADTQYF

D: NA
J: TRBJ1-4
V: TRBV27
size: NA
DNA: TGTGCCAGCAGTTACGGTGCAACTAATGAAAAACTGTTTTTT
CDR3: CASSYGATNEKLFF

D: TRBD2
J: TRBJ2-3
V: TRBV28
size: NA
DNA: TGTGCCAGCAGAGGGGGTTATGAGGGCGGGAGGAGTTGGGATACGCAGTATTTT
CDR3: CASRGGYEGGRSWDTQYF

D: NA
J: TRBJ2-7
V: TRBV11-2
size: NA
DNA: TGTGCCAGCAGCTTAGAGATAGCAAGCGGTTACGAGCAGTACTTC
CDR3: CASSLEIASGYEQYF

D: NA
J: TRBJ1-1
V: TRBV2
size: NA
DNA: TGTGCCAGCAGTGAGTTCGCGTTGAACACTGAAGCTTTCTTT
CDR3: CASSEFALNTEAFF

D: NA
J: TRBJ1-1
V: TRBV11-2
size: NA
DNA: TGTGCCAGCAGCCCCTCAGGGTTTGCCACTGAAGCTTTCTTT
CDR3: CASSPSGFATEAFF

D: TRBD2
J: TRBJ2-1
V: TRBV30
size: NA
DNA: TGTGCCTGTAAGGGACTAGCGGGAAACTACAATGAGCAGTTCTTC
CDR3: CACKGLAGNYNEQFF

D: TRBD2
J: TRBJ2-7
V: TRBV6-6
size: NA
DNA: TGTGCCAGCAGTTACTCGCGGGAGGCCCCCTACGAGCAGTACTTC
CDR3: CASSYSREAPYEQYF

D: TRBD2
J: TRBJ2-5
V: TRBV6-6
size: NA
DNA: TGTGCCAGCCTCCCGACTAGCGCGGGAGGTAAGGGGGGCCAGTACTTC
CDR3: CASLPTSAGGKGGQYF

D: NA
J: TRBJ2-1
V: TRBV19
size: few
DNA: TGTGCCACCCGATCCCTGGCGTACAATGAGCAGTTCTTC
CDR3: CATRSLAYNEQFF

D: NA
J: TRBJ2-3
V: TRBV7-3
size: NA
DNA: TGTGCCAGCAGCCCTGGGGGTACTAGCACAGATACGCAGTATTTT
CDR3: CASSPGGTSTDTQYF

D: NA
J: TRBJ2-7
V: TRBV28
size: NA
DNA: TGTGCCAGCAGTACAACCTACGAGCAGTACTTC
CDR3: CASSTTYEQYF

D: NA
J: TRBJ2-4
V: TRBV7-3
size: NA
DNA: TGTGCCAGCAGCTCCGGTCCCGAGATTCAGTACTTC
CDR3: CASSSGPEIQYF

D: TRBD1
J: TRBJ1-2
V: TRBV27
size: NA
DNA: TGTGCCAGCAGTTTTAATGGACAGGGGGCGGTGGATGGCTACACCTTC
CDR3: CASSFNGQGAVDGYTF

D: TRBD1
J: TRBJ2-3
V: TRBV29-1
size: NA
DNA: TGCAGCGTTATACGGGACAGCGAAGATACGCAGTATTTT
CDR3: CSVIRDSEDTQYF

D: TRBD2
J: TRBJ2-1
V: TRBV4-1
size: NA
DNA: TGCGCCAGCAGCCAAGCCGGGACTAGCGGGATTGAGCAGTTCTTC
CDR3: CASSQAGTSGIEQFF

D: NA
J: TRBJ2-7
V: TRBV5-6
size: NA
DNA: TGTGCCAGCAGCTTGGCCTACAGGGACGAGCAGTACTTC
CDR3: CASSLAYRDEQYF

D: TRBD1
J: TRBJ2-1
V: TRBV4-2
size: NA
DNA: TGTGCCAGCAGCCAAGCCCGGGACAGGGGAAATGAGCAGTTCTTC
CDR3: CASSQARDRGNEQFF

D: TRBD2
J: TRBJ2-2
V: TRBV7-2
size: NA
DNA: TGTGCCAGCAGCTTAGGTCGCGGGAGAAGGTCCGGGGAGCTGTTTTTT
CDR3: CASSLGRGRRSGELFF

D: NA
J: TRBJ2-7
V: TRBV2
size: NA
DNA: TGTGCCAGCAGCGAGGGCCTTGGACTAAACTCCTACGAGCAGTACTTC
CDR3: CASSEGLGLNSYEQYF

D: TRBD2
J: TRBJ2-7
V: TRBV19
size: NA
DNA: TGTGCCAGTAGTATAGGGCGCGGGACTAGCGGGAATTCCTACGAGCAGTACTTC
CDR3: CASSIGRGTSGNSYEQYF

D: TRBD2
J: TRBJ2-3
V: TRBV28
size: NA
DNA: TGTGCCAGCAGTCCGAGGACTAGCGGGAGGGTTACAGATACGCAGTATTTT
CDR3: CASSPRTSGRVTDTQYF

D: TRBD2
J: TRBJ2-2
V: TRBV27
size: NA
DNA: TGTGCCAGCAGGCCGGGACTAATTACCACCGGGGAGCTGTTTTTT
CDR3: CASRPGLITTGELFF

D: NA
J: TRBJ1-1
V: TRBV7-9
size: few
DNA: TGTGCCAGCAGCTCCCAAGGCCTGGAGGCTTTCTTT
CDR3: CASSSQGLEAFF

D: NA
J: TRBJ2-3
V: TRBV14
size: NA
DNA: TGTGCCAGCAGCCTGGCGTCTTTTAGCACAGATACGCAGTATTTT
CDR3: CASSLASFSTDTQYF

D: TRBD1
J: TRBJ2-2
V: TRBV7-9
size: few
DNA: TGTGCCAGCAGCTTTCCGGGACAGGGGATCCCCGGGGAGCTGTTTTTT
CDR3: CASSFPGQGIPGELFF

D: TRBD2
J: TRBJ2-3
V: TRBV7-9
size: few
DNA: TGTGCCAGCAGCGGGACTAGCGATAGCACAGATACGCAGTATTTT
CDR3: CASSGTSDSTDTQYF

D: NA
J: TRBJ1-1
V: TRBV15
size: NA
DNA: TGTGCCACTTCGGGACGTCGGATGAACACTGAAGCTTTCTTT
CDR3: CATSGRRMNTEAFF

D: NA
J: TRBJ2-7
V: TRBV6-6
size: NA
DNA: TGTGCCAGCAGTTACCAGGATGCATACGAGCAGTACTTC
CDR3: CASSYQDAYEQYF

D: NA
J: TRBJ2-7
V: TRBV28
size: NA
DNA: TGTGCCAGCAGACCGCAGGGGTACTACGAGCAGTACTTC
CDR3: CASRPQGYYEQYF

D: TRBD2
J: TRBJ2-7
V: TRBV7-3
size: once
DNA: TGTGCCAGCAGCTTAGACGGGACTAGCGGACCCTACGAGCAGTACTTC
CDR3: CASSLDGTSGPYEQYF

D: NA
J: TRBJ1-1
V: TRBV6-5
size: once
DNA: TGTGCCATCGACATCACTGAAGCTTTCTTT
CDR3: CAIDITEAFF

D: NA
J: TRBJ1-1
V: TRBV9
size: NA
DNA: TGTGCCAGCAGCGTAGGCGATGGGGGGACTGAAGCTTTCTTT
CDR3: CASSVGDGGTEAFF

D: TRBD2
J: TRBJ2-1
V: TRBV6-1
size: NA
DNA: TGTGCCAGCAGTGAAGAGGGAGCGGGAGTTGGCGATGAGCAGTTCTTC
CDR3: CASSEEGAGVGDEQFF

D: TRBD2
J: TRBJ2-3
V: TRBV7-6
size: once
DNA: TGTGCCAGCAGCGTGGGACTAGCGGACACAGATACGCAGTATTTT
CDR3: CASSVGLADTDTQYF

D: TRBD1
J: TRBJ1-3
V: TRBV7-8
size: NA
DNA: TGTGCCAGCAGCTTAGAAAGGGCCGGGACAGTTGGAAACACCATATATTTT
CDR3: CASSLERAGTVGNTIYF

D: NA
J: TRBJ1-1
V: TRBV29-1
size: NA
DNA: TGCAGCGTTGTCTACGTGAACACTGAAGCTTTCTTT
CDR3: CSVVYVNTEAFF

D: NA
J: TRBJ2-7
V: TRBV27
size: NA
DNA: TGTGCCAGCAGTTTAACGGGGTTTCAATACGAGCAGTACTTC
CDR3: CASSLTGFQYEQYF